This T cell receptor (beta chain) was profiled in a study of T-cell memory formation after mild COVID-19. Findings of the study overall: CD4+ contracting clones were found mainly in CM and EM, and CD8+ ones in EMRA. Researchers could not confirm that second-wave clones peaking on day 37 targeted SARS-CoV-2. Pre-infection memory contained some responding clones, which suggested that cross-reactive memory had joined. Day 15 to 85 contracting clones showed balanced CD4/CD8; day 15 to 37 expanders favored CD4+.

Regarding this clonotype: Its antigen is unknown.

Trimming took 6 bases from V and 0 from J; bases not matched to a gene: 8. This CDR3 is 17 amino acids long. The germline CDR1 and CDR2 sequences are MRHNA and SNTAGT. A single record per CDR3 protein comes from TCRdb applying MiXCR to the 5' RACE reads. Of approximately 230,000 distinct CDR3 sequences listed, about a sixth are singletons. This chain connects TRBV6-4 to TRBJ2-1, with 10 bases matching TRBD1. Sequencing was performed on PBMCs or a T cell subset sorted from them (not recorded which). This clonotype was obtained from a man between 18 and 29 years old who had mild COVID-19 (a few samples of this study predate the infection). Cell type and time point are not known. CDR3 sequence reads: CASSWTGGLSSYNEQFF. The CDR3 nucleotides read TGTGCCAGCAGCTGGACAGGGGGTCTTAGCTCCTACAATGAGCAGTTCTTC.